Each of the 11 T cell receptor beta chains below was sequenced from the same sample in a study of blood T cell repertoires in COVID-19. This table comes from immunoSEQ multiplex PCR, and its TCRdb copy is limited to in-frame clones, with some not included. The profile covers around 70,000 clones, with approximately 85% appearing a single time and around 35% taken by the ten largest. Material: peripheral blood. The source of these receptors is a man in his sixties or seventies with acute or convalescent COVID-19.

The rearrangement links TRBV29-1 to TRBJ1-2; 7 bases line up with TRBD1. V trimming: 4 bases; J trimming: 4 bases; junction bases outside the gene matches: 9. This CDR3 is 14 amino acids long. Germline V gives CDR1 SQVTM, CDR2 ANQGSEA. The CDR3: CSVVTQGTGYGYTF. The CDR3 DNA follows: TGCAGCGTTGTAACACAGGGGACGGGCTATGGCTACACCTTC.

The CDR3 coding sequence is TGTGCCAGCAGCACCCTCGTCTCGCGCGAGCAGTACTTC. Translated: CASSTLVSREQYF. The rearrangement uses TRBV7-9 and TRBJ2-7; no clear D. Germline lookup yields CDR1 SEHNR and CDR2 FQNEAQ (reference sequence). Trimming took off 5 bases at V and 6 bases at J, with 14 bases between the two ends. The CDR3 loop spans 13 amino acids.

CDR3 protein: CASSPTGGWDTQYF. The CDR3 region has the DNA TGTGCCAGCAGCCCGACAGGGGGCTGGGATACGCAGTATTTT. This chain uses TRBV7-8 with TRBJ2-3; 10 bases line up with TRBD1. The germline V gene has CDR1 SGHVS and CDR2 FQNEAQ. Trimming at V came to 5 bases and at J to 6 bases, leaving 5 bases not matched to a gene. CDR3 length: 14 amino acids.

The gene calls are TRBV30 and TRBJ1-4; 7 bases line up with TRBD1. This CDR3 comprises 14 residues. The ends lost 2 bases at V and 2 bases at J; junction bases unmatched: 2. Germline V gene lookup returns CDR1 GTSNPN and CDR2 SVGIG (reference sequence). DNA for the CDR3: TGTGCCTGGAGTCCACAGGGGACTAATGAAAAACTGTTTTTT. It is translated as CAWSPQGTNEKLFF.

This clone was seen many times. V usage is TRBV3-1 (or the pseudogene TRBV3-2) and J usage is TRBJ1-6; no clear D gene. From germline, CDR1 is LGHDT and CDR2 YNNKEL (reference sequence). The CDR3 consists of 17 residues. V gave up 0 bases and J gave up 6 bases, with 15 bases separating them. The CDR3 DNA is TGTGCCAGCAGCCAAGATCTGGCAGGTTGGTCTAATTCACCCCTCCACTTT. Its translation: CASSQDLAGWSNSPLHF.

As DNA, the CDR3 is TGTGCCAGCAACGAAAGACACTTTAATCAGCCCCAGCATTTT. This encodes CASNERHFNQPQHF. The rearrangement uses TRBV27 and TRBJ1-5; no definite D call. CDR3 length equals 14 residues. Per the germline V gene, CDR1 is MNHEY and CDR2 is SMNVEV (reference sequence). V was cut by 7 bases and J by 4 bases, with 14 bases left in between.

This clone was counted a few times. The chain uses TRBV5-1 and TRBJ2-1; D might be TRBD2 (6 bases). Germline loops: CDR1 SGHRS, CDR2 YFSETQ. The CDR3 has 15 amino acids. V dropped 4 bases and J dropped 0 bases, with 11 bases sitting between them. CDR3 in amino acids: CASSPAGSSYNEQFF. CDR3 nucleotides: TGCGCCAGCAGCCCGGCGGGAAGCTCCTACAATGAGCAGTTCTTC.

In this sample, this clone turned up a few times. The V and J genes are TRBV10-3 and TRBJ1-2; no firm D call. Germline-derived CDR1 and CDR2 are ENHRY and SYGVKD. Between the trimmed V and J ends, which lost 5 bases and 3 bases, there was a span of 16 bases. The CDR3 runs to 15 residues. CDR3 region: CAISTFLGEDYGYTF. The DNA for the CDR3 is TGTGCCATCAGTACCTTCCTCGGGGAGGACTATGGCTACACCTTC.

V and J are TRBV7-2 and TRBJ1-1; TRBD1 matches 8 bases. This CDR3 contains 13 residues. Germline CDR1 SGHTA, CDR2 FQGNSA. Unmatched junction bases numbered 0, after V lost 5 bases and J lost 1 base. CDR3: CASSGQGNTEAFF. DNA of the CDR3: TGTGCCAGCAGCGGACAGGGGAACACTGAAGCTTTCTTT.

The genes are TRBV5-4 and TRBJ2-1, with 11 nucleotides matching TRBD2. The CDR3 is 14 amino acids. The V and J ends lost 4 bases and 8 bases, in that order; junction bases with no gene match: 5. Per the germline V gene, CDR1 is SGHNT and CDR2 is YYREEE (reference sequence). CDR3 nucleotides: TGTGCCAGCAGCGTTACTAGCGGGAGAGATGAGCAGTTCTTC. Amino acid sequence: CASSVTSGRDEQFF.

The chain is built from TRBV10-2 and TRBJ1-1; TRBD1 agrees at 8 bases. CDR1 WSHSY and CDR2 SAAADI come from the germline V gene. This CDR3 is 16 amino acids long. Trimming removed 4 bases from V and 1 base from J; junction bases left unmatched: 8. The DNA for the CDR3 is TGCGCCAGCAGTGTCCTCTCCGGGACAGGGAACACTGAAGCTTTCTTT. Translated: CASSVLSGTGNTEAFF.